This T cell receptor beta chain was observed in a study of T cells in Graves' hyperthyroidism and ophthalmopathy. Turning to this clonotype: What it recognizes is unknown.

Amplified regions were TCR beta CDR3 sequences from RNA transcripts. The primer set for the first-round RT-PCR of the TCR CDR3 was HTBI. TCRdb reprocessed the multiplex PCR reads via MiXCR and lists one record per CDR3 protein. The sample comprises roughly 520,000 distinct CDR3 sequences, 24% of which are singletons, and 11% rests with the top ten. The CDR3 runs 13 residues. CDR1 and CDR2 from the germline V gene are SQVTM and ANQGSEA. Trimming pared 4 bases from V and 3 bases from J, leaving 9 bases between. At least 3 on the Clinical Activity Score was recorded for ophthalmopathy patients, who also had NOSPECS grade at least 4 and duration under 3 months. Overall study findings and caveats: In simple terms, a model built on 13 V-J features told ophthalmopathy apart from stable hyperthyroidism. Most expanded thyroid clonotypes above 0.001 recurred in blood.

V is TRBV29-1 and J is TRBJ2-2, with D hard to call. Specimen: blood. This sequence was found in a woman in her 30s with Graves' ophthalmopathy. The CDR3 nucleotides are TGCAGCGTTGCGCTAGGTGACACCGGGGAGCTGTTTTTT. This codes for CSVALGDTGELFF.